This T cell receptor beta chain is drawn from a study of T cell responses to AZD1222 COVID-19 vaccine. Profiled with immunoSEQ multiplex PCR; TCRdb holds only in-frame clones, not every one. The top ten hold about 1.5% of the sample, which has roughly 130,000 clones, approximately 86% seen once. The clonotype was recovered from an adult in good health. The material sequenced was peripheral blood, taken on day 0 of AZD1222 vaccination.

The DNA for the CDR3 is TGCGCCAGCAGCTTGGCCGGGGAGACAGCTGGAAACACCATATATTTT. Translation: CASSLAGETAGNTIYF. The rearrangement uses TRBV5-1 and TRBJ1-3; D might be TRBD1 (5 bases). The CDR3 is 16 amino acids. The germline V and J ends were trimmed by 0 bases and 2 bases, with 12 bases remaining between them. The germline gives CDR1 SGHRS, CDR2 YFSETQ.